The 3 T cell receptor beta chains below come from one sample, sequenced in a study of blood T cell repertoires in COVID-19. TCRdb's copy holds only in-frame clones and misses some; the assay was immunoSEQ multiplex PCR. The sample yields fewer than 100,000 clones, 75% to 90% seen once. What was sequenced was peripheral blood. The receptors were sampled from a man aged 55 to 70 with acute or convalescent COVID-19.

V is TRBV5-4 and J is TRBJ1-2; tentatively, D is TRBD1 (5 bases). The germline V gene encodes CDR1 SGHNT and CDR2 YYREEE (reference sequence). V lost 3 bases to trimming and J lost 0 bases, with 9 bases between them. The CDR3 is 14 amino acids. The CDR3 sequence is CASSSTTANYGYTF. CDR3 nucleotides: TGTGCCAGCAGCTCCACGACAGCTAACTATGGCTACACCTTC.

The chain joins TRBV29-1 to TRBJ2-5, with D unresolved. V was shortened by 7 bases and J by 5 bases, with 8 bases between the two germline ends. Germline CDR1 and CDR2: SQVTM and ANQGSEA. CDR3 length: 10 residues. CDR3 protein: CSGGAETQYF. DNA of the CDR3: TGCAGCGGGGGTGCGGAGACCCAGTACTTC.

J is TRBJ2-7 and V is TRBV5-1; the D gene is possibly TRBD2 (5 bases). Germline V gene data show CDR1 as SGHRS and CDR2 as YFSETQ. This CDR3 contains 15 residues. V shed 3 bases and J shed 0 bases, with 13 bases lying between them. This CDR3 is CASSSQAVSSYEQYF. The CDR3 coding sequence is TGCGCCAGCAGCTCCCAAGCGGTTAGCTCCTACGAGCAGTACTTC.